Included here is one TCR beta chain sequence, with context. Antigen: not known. Trimming pared 7 bases from V and 2 bases from J, leaving 9 bases between. The CDR3 sequence is 12 residues long. Time point in this sample: persistent/refractory GD, antithyroid drugs over 5 years with positive TRAb. Preparation of the TCR library used RNA extracted from PBMCs. The data derive from a study of regulatory T cells in long-lasting Graves disease. The wider study: The term persistent Graves' disease signified upward of 5 years on antithyroid drugs with positive TSH receptor antibodies. Study-level findings and limits: Samples came from peripheral blood alone, without thyroid tissue. Persistent disease was associated with favored TRBV28 usage and with favored use of TRBJ1-2 and TRBJ2-5. Persistent Graves' patients possessed reduced TCR diversity relative to recently diagnosed ones.

Libraries of TCR beta came from iRepertoire HTBI primers plus Arm-PCR of CDR3 regions. TCRdb called the multiplex PCR reads again in MiXCR, with one record for every CDR3 protein. The sample contains a few hundred thousand distinct CDR3 sequences, 20% to 25% of which appear only once. Specimen: peripheral blood mononuclear cells (PBMCs), collected when the disease was refractory, from a patient treated with antithyroid drugs. The chain links TRBV12-3 or TRBV12-4 to TRBJ2-7; D unresolved. This receptor was taken from a female donor with Graves disease. CDR3 region: CASMATPYEQYF. In DNA, the CDR3 is TGTGCCAGCATGGCCACACCCTACGAGCAGTACTTC.